The 26 T cell receptor beta chains below were found in one sample sequenced in a study of shared clonotypes between healthy human individuals. Some clones are missing from TCRdb's copy, which holds only in-frame ones; the method was immunoSEQ multiplex PCR. The sample has millions of clones; over 85% are singletons. Sequenced: naive CD4+ T cells sorted from blood. The subset is: CD45RA+ positively selected. The receptors here all came from a man aged 18 to 30 in good health.

Concerning this clone itself: The same CDR3 arises from other DNA sequences in this sample as well. The gene calls are TRBV7-2 and TRBJ2-1, with 8 positions matching TRBD1. CDR3 size: 15 residues. Germline CDR1 and CDR2: SGHTA and FQGNSA. Trimming at V came to 1 base and at J to 4 bases, leaving 3 bases not matched to a gene. The CDR3 loop is CASSLDRGEYNEQFF. The DNA for the CDR3 is TGTGCCAGCAGCTTAGACAGGGGGGAATACAATGAGCAGTTCTTC. The complete variable domain, with remaining parts taken from reference TRBV7-2 and TRBJ2-1, reads GAGVSQSPSNKVTEKGKDVELRCDPISGHTALYWYRQSLGQGLEFLIYFQGNSAPDKSGLPSDRFSAERTGGSVSTLTIQRTQQEDSAVYLCASSLDRGEYNEQFFGPGTRLTVL.

The chain combines TRBV5-1 with TRBJ1-6, with 7 nucleotides matching TRBD1. CDR1 is SGHRS, CDR2 YFSETQ, per germline. V lost 0 bases and J lost 7; bases outside the gene matches: 4. The CDR3 is 15 amino acids. CDR3 sequence: CASSLEPGGNSPLHF. The CDR3 DNA sequence: TGCGCCAGCAGCTTGGAGCCAGGGGGAAATTCACCCCTCCACTTT.

Concerning this clone itself: An end of the junction differs from the germline gene, which may be a read error. The genes are TRBV19 and TRBJ1-5; 8 bases match TRBD1. CDR1 and CDR2 from the germline V gene are LNHDA and SQIVND (reference sequence). The CDR3 is 14 residues long. The CDR3 DNA reads as TGTGCCAGTGGTATCACAGGGGGTGGTCAGCCCCAGCATTTT. This translates into CASGITGGGQPQHF.

V is TRBV18 and J is TRBJ1-5, with D hard to call. The CDR3 is 13 residues long. Trimming pared 6 bases from V and 4 bases from J, leaving 10 bases between. In germline, CDR1 is KGHSH, CDR2 LQKENI. The CDR3 loop is CASSSTENQPQHF. The CDR3 nucleotides are TGTGCCAGCTCTTCTACCGAAAATCAGCCCCAGCATTTT.

The CDR3 loop is CASATGIQETQYF. In nucleotides, the CDR3 is TGTGCCAGCGCGACTGGGATACAAGAGACCCAGTACTTC. V usage is TRBV18 and J usage is TRBJ2-5; no clear D. The CDR3 is 13 amino acids. The V and J ends lost 8 bases and 2 bases respectively, with 12 bases between them. Germline V gives CDR1 KGHSH, CDR2 LQKENI.

The chain couples TRBV6-1 to TRBJ2-7; TRBD1 matches at 9 bases. Germline assignment: CDR1 MNHNS and CDR2 SASEGT. V dropped 8 bases and J dropped 3; count of bases not matched to a gene: 8. The CDR3 covers 14 residues. The DNA for the CDR3 is TGTGCCAGCGACCAGGACAGGGGTATCTACGAGCAGTACTTC. This gives the protein CASDQDRGIYEQYF.

This clone is a singleton in its sample. The genes are TRBV4-1 and TRBJ2-5, with TRBD2 identical over 9 bases. The CDR3 spans 18 residues. Germline V lookup: CDR1 MGHRA, CDR2 YSYEKL. V dropped 1 base and J dropped 2; count of bases not matched to a gene: 11. CDR3 residues: CASSQGVIRGGVQETQYF. The CDR3 DNA reads TGCGCCAGCAGCCAAGGAGTTATACGCGGGGGGGTTCAAGAGACCCAGTACTTC.

The V gene is TRBV7-9, the J gene TRBJ2-7; 7 nucleotides align to TRBD2. The CDR3 is 14 amino acids. The J segment lost 2 bases and the V segment lost 5 bases, leaving 6 bases of the junction unmatched. Germline V gene lookup returns CDR1 SEHNR and CDR2 FQNEAQ (reference sequence). This chain's CDR3 is CASSLPSGAYEQYF. CDR3 in DNA: TGTGCCAGCAGCCTGCCTAGCGGAGCCTACGAGCAGTACTTC.

There are a few counts of this clone. The chain couples TRBV6-1 to TRBJ1-1; D gene ambiguous. V was trimmed by 8 bases and J by 0 bases, leaving 16 bases between them. The CDR3 runs to 15 residues. Germline V CDR1 and CDR2: MNHNS, SASEGT. This chain's CDR3 is CASRYGRLMNTEAFF. The CDR3, as DNA: TGTGCCAGCCGGTACGGAAGACTAATGAACACTGAAGCTTTCTTT.

The chain recombines TRBV27 with TRBJ2-1; 11 positions agree with TRBD2. The junction had 13 bases not matched to a gene; V was cut back by 3 bases and J by 6 bases. The length of the CDR3 is 18 residues. Germline CDR1 is MNHEY and CDR2 is SMNVEV (reference sequence). Here the CDR3 DNA reads TGTGCCAGCAGTTTCCGACTAGCGGGGACCGCCCCATCCAATGAGCAGTTCTTC. It is translated as CASSFRLAGTAPSNEQFF.

This chain links TRBV6-7 with TRBJ1-6, with 7 positions matching TRBD1. TRBV6-7 is assigned to the ORF class and has an uncertain function. The V and J ends lost 6 bases and 5 bases, in that order; junction bases with no gene match: 13. This CDR3 has 17 residues. In DNA form, the CDR3 reads TGTGCCAGCAGCACAAGACAGGGCCCTATTCATAATTCACCCCTCCACTTT. This codes for CASSTRQGPIHNSPLHF.

Turning to this clone: The same CDR3 can be traced to other DNA sequences in this sample. This chain connects TRBV5-1 to TRBJ1-2; 7 bases align to TRBD1. CDR1 SGHRS and CDR2 YFSETQ come from the germline V gene. This CDR3 has 14 amino acids. The J segment lost 3 bases and the V segment lost 4 bases, leaving 6 bases of the junction unmatched. The CDR3 bases are TGCGCCAGCAGCCTTGGGACAGCGGACTATGGCTACACCTTC. As protein: CASSLGTADYGYTF.

The genes are TRBV10-3 and TRBJ1-2; D is ambiguous. CDR1 ENHRY and CDR2 SYGVKD come from the germline V gene. Trimming took off 0 bases at V and 8 bases at J, with 13 bases between the two ends. The CDR3 extends over 14 amino acids. In DNA form, the CDR3 reads TGTGCCATCAGTGAGTCTTTAGGTTCGGACGGCTACACCTTC. Protein product: CAISESLGSDGYTF.

The genes are TRBV4-2 and TRBJ1-4; D is possibly TRBD1 (5 bases). Germline-derived CDR1 and CDR2 are LGHNA and YNFKEQ. Trimming took 3 bases from V and 0 from J, leaving 11 bases between them. This CDR3 has 16 amino acids. CDR3 DNA: TGTGCCAGCAGCCAGGACAAGGGGACAACTAATGAAAAACTGTTTTTT. Residues: CASSQDKGTTNEKLFF.

The chain has TRBV10-3 and TRBJ1-5; D is possibly TRBD1 (6 bases). The CDR3 totals 15 residues. The V end lost 0 bases, the J end lost 4 bases, and 10 bases lay between the germline ends. Germline assignment: CDR1 ENHRY and CDR2 SYGVKD. The CDR3 DNA is TGTGCCATCAGTGAGTCCGGGACAACTAATCAGCCCCAGCATTTT. Amino acids: CAISESGTTNQPQHF.

The V call is TRBV30, the J call TRBJ2-5; 12 bases agree with TRBD1. V was clipped by 2 bases and J by 7 bases; unmatched bases: 14. Germline values: CDR1 GTSNPN, CDR2 SVGIG (reference sequence). The CDR3 consists of 17 residues. The CDR3 is CAWSIGTGGSTSGTQYF. The CDR3 bases are TGTGCCTGGAGTATCGGGACAGGGGGCTCTACTAGCGGGACCCAGTACTTC.

The gene calls are TRBV2 and TRBJ2-2, with D possibly called TRBD1 or TRBD2 (5 bases each). The V end lost 8 bases, the J end lost 0 bases, and 10 bases lay between the germline ends. This CDR3 contains 14 residues. CDR1 and CDR2 from the germline V gene are SNHLY and FYNNEI. DNA for the CDR3: TGTGCCAGCGGGGGTGACACGAACACCGGGGAGCTGTTTTTT. Protein product: CASGGDTNTGELFF.

The chain has TRBV30 and TRBJ1-5, with TRBD1 identical over 10 bases. J lost 6 bases, V lost 2 bases, and 4 bases had no gene match. Germline CDR1 reads GTSNPN; CDR2 reads SVGIG (reference sequence). This CDR3 comprises 14 residues. This CDR3 reads CAWSSTGGSQPQHF. The DNA for the CDR3 is TGTGCCTGGAGTTCGACAGGGGGCAGTCAGCCCCAGCATTTT.

The gene calls are TRBV9 and TRBJ2-3; a possible D gene is TRBD2 (5 bases). Trimming took off 3 bases at V and 0 bases at J, with 11 bases between the two ends. Germline CDR1 SGDLS, CDR2 YYNGEE. There are 15 residues in the CDR3. CDR3 DNA sequence: TGTGCCAGCAGCGGAGGTGGAGGTAGCACAGATACGCAGTATTTT. Translation gives CASSGGGGSTDTQYF. Based on the CDR3 plus reference TRBV9 and TRBJ2-3, the full variable domain is DSGVTQTPKHLITATGQRVTLRCSPRSGDLSVYWYQQSLDQGLQFLIQYYNGEERAKGNILERFSAQQFPDLHSELNLSSLELGDSALYFCASSGGGGSTDTQYFGPGTRLTVL.

The V and J genes are TRBV7-9 and TRBJ2-7, with D perhaps TRBD1 (6 bases). Trimming shortened V by 7 bases and J by 2 bases, and 15 bases separated the two germline ends. Germline assignment: CDR1 SEHNR and CDR2 FQNEAQ (reference sequence). The CDR3 loop spans 14 amino acids. CDR3 sequence (DNA): TGTGCCAGCACCATTACAGGGACCGCCTACGAGCAGTACTTC. Protein sequence: CASTITGTAYEQYF.

The gene calls are TRBV19 and TRBJ2-7; 9 bases agree with TRBD2. Losses at the gene ends were 5 bases for V and 3 bases for J; bases not matched to a gene: 8. The CDR3 extends over 15 amino acids. Germline V gene sequence: CDR1 LNHDA, CDR2 SQIVND (reference sequence). In DNA form, the CDR3 reads TGTGCCAGTAGTGACAGGCGGGGGGGTATCTACGAGCAGTACTTC. Its translation: CASSDRRGGIYEQYF.

The CDR3 spells CASSLGTGSSYEQYF. The CDR3 region has the DNA TGTGCCAGCAGTCTGGGGACAGGGAGCTCCTACGAGCAGTACTTC. V gene TRBV27 combines with J gene TRBJ2-7; TRBD1 aligns across 9 bases. Germline lookup yields CDR1 MNHEY and CDR2 SMNVEV (reference sequence). The trim removed 5 bases at V and 0 bases at J, leaving 5 bases unmatched. The CDR3 runs to 15 residues.

The chain is built from TRBV20-1 and TRBJ2-1; D is unresolved. V was cut by 4 bases and J by 6 bases, with 4 bases left in between. Per germline, CDR1 DFQATT and CDR2 SNEGSKA (reference sequence). The CDR3 runs 10 residues. The CDR3 loop reads CSATFNEQFF. CDR3 sequence (DNA): TGCAGTGCTACCTTCAATGAGCAGTTCTTC.

A note on this clone: The sample carries other DNA sequences with the same CDR3. V gene TRBV6-1 combines with J gene TRBJ1-1; D gene uncertain. Per germline, CDR1 MNHNS and CDR2 SASEGT. This CDR3 spans 13 amino acids. V was shortened by 4 bases and J by 1 base, with 7 bases between the two germline ends. CDR3: CASSGQPNTEAFF. The CDR3 DNA follows: TGTGCCAGCAGTGGTCAGCCGAACACTGAAGCTTTCTTT.

V is TRBV10-3 and J is TRBJ2-6; D gene unclear. Germline CDR1 reads ENHRY; CDR2 reads SYGVKD. This CDR3 comprises 13 residues. Trimming took 6 bases from V and 1 from J, leaving 4 bases between them. CDR3: CAIRGSGANVLTF. In nucleotides, the CDR3 is TGTGCCATCAGAGGTTCTGGGGCCAACGTCCTGACTTTC.

The V and J genes are TRBV6-5 and TRBJ2-7; D call uncertain. Germline CDR1 MNHEY, CDR2 SVGAGI. V shed 9 bases and J shed 0 bases, with 15 bases lying between them. This CDR3 region has 14 residues. CDR3 in amino acids: CASRLGSPSYEQYF. The CDR3 nucleotides read TGTGCCAGTCGCCTCGGGTCCCCCTCCTACGAGCAGTACTTC.